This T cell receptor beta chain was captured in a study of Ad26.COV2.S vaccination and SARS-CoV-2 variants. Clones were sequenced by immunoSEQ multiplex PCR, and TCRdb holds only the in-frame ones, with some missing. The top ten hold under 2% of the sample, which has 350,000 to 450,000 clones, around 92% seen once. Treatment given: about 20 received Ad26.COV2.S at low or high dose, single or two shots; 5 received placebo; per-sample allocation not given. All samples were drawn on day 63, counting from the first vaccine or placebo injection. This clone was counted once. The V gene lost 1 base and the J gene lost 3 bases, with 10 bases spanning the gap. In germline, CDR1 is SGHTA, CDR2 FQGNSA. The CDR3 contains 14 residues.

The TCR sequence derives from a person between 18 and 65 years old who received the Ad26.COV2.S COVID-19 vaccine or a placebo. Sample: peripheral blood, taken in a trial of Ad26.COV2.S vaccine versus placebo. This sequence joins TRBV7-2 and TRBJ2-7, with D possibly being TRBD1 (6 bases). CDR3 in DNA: TGTGCCAGCAGCTTAGGGGGGCCAAACTACGAGCAGTACTTC. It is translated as CASSLGGPNYEQYF.